Below, one T cell receptor (beta chain) is given with its context. A second PCR, run for roughly 7 to 12 cycles, used a sample-barcoded 5' primer plus a J-beta primer mix. TCRdb re-called the 5' RACE reads through MiXCR, storing one row per CDR3 protein. Among around 1,000,000 distinct CDR3 sequences listed, more than 30% were seen once. Germline V CDR1 and CDR2: LGHDT, YNNKEL (reference sequence). The length of the CDR3 is 16 residues. Trimming took 4 bases from V and 0 from J, leaving 13 bases between them. The data belong to a study of blood T cells in healthy people across ages. The chain combines TRBV3-1 with TRBJ2-4; D unresolved. The sample comprised blood. The TCR was taken from a man between 18 and 35 years old in good health. The CDR3 here is CASSPSEGGAKNIQYF. Here the CDR3 DNA reads TGTGCCAGCAGCCCCAGTGAAGGTGGAGCCAAAAACATTCAGTACTTC.